The T cell receptor beta chain described here comes from a study of OX40 agonist ivuxolimab in advanced cancers. Overall study context: Patients were given ivuxolimab, an antibody that agonizes OX40 (CD134).

Note on this clone: Antigen: not known.

The CDR3 covers 17 residues. V was pared by 3 bases and J by 0 bases, with 10 bases of the junction left unmatched. The germline V gene encodes CDR1 MNHEY and CDR2 SMNVEV (reference sequence). The study's findings and limits: Clonal expansion among partial responders at 0.1-3.0 mg/kg ranked near the lowest. Determination of antigen specificity was not performed for the expanded peripheral T cells.

The assay was immunoSEQ multiplex PCR, and TCRdb's table has in-frame clones only and misses some. Among 70,000 to 95,000 clones listed, 75% to 95% were seen once. This specimen consisted of CD4+ or CD8+ T cells sorted from blood, obtained in a trial of the OX40 agonist ivuxolimab. This chain connects TRBV27 to TRBJ2-7; TRBD2 aligns across 8 bases. The sequence was collected from an adult with an advanced solid tumor such as melanoma, head and neck, liver or kidney cancer. The CDR3 sequence is CASSFRVSGGLSYEQYF. The CDR3 DNA is TGTGCCAGCAGTTTCCGGGTTTCGGGGGGGCTCTCCTACGAGCAGTACTTC.